This T cell receptor (beta chain) was observed in a study of cytomegalovirus exposure and HLA in healthy donors. Findings and limits, study-wide: Three CMV-associated chains proved CMV antigen-specific in vitro. TCR beta chain V- and J-gene trimming was linked, in a later analysis, to a missense variant in DCLRE1C. The study carried out a later analysis of TCR beta sequences. It associated some 17,000 of them with specific HLA alleles at a false discovery rate of 0.05.

Germline V gives CDR1 SGDLS, CDR2 YYNGEE. Trimming shortened V by 0 bases and J by 3 bases, and 10 bases separated the two germline ends. CDR3 length equals 15 residues. Points on this clone: Its antigen is unknown.

The PCR employed 60 Vbeta primers together with 13 Jbeta primers. The protocol was immunoSEQ multiplex PCR, while the TCRdb copy is restricted to in-frame clones and leaves out a portion. The data hold fewer than 200,000 clones, with roughly 76% observed a single time. The sequenced sample was PBMCs. The TCR comes from a male donor in good health and CMV-seronegative. This sequence joins TRBV9 and TRBJ1-3, with D possibly being TRBD1 (5 bases). CDR3 DNA: TGTGCCAGCAGCGTAGAAGGGGCATTTGGAAACACCATATATTTT. Translating gives CASSVEGAFGNTIYF. The variable domain in full, with the rest retrieved from reference TRBV9 and TRBJ1-3, is DSGVTQTPKHLITATGQRVTLRCSPRSGDLSVYWYQQSLDQGLQFLIQYYNGEERAKGNILERFSAQQFPDLHSELNLSSLELGDSALYFCASSVEGAFGNTIYFGEGSWLTVV.